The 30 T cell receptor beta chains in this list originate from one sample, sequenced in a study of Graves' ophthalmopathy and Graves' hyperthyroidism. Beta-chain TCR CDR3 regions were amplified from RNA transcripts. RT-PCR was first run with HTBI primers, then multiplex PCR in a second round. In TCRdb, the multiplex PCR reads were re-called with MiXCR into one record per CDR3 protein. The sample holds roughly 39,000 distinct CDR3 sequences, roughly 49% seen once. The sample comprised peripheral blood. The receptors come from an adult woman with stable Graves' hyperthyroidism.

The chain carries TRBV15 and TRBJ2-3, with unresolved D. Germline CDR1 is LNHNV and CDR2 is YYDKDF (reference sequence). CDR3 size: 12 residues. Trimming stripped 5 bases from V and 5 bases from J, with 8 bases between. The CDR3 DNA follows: TGTGCCACCAGCGTCTCCAGAGATACGCAGTATTTT. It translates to CATSVSRDTQYF.

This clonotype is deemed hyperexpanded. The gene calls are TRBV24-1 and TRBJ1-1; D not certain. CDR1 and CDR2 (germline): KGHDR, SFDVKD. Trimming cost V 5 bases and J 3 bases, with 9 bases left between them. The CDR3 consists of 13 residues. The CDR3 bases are TGTGCCACCAGTGCCGAAGTCGACACTGAAGCTTTCTTT. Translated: CATSAEVDTEAFF.

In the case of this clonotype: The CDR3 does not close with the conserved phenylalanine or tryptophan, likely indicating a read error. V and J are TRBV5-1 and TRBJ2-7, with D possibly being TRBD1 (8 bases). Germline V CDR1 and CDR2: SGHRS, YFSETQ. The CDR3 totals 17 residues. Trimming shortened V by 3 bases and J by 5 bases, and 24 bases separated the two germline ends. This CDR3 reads CASSSLGQGGGPHEQYL. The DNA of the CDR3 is TGCGCCAGCAGCTCCCTCGGACAGGGAGGGGGCCCCCACGAGCAGTACCTC.

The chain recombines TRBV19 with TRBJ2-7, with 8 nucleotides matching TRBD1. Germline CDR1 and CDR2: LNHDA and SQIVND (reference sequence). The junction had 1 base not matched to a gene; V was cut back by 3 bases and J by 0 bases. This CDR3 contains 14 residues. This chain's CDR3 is CASSMTGASYEQYF. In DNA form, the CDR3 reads TGTGCCAGTAGTATGACAGGGGCCTCCTACGAGCAGTACTTC.

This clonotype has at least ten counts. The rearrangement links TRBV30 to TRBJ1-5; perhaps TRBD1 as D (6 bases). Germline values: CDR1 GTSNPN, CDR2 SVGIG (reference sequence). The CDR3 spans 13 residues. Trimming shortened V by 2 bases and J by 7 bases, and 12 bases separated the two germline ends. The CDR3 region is CAWSRGAGQPQHF. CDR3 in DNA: TGTGCCTGGAGTAGGGGGGCCGGGCAGCCCCAGCATTTT.

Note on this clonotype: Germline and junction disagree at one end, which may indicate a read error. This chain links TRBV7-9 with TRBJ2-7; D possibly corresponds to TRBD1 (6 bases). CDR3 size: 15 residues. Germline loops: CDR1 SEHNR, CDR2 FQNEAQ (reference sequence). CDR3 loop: CASSQAGQSPYEQHF. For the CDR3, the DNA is TGTGCCAGCAGCCAAGCTGGACAGTCTCCCTACGAGCAGCACTTC.

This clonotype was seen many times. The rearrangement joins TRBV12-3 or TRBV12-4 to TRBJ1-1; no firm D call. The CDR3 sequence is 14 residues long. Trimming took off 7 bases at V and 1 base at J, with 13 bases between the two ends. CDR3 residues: CASTQRSRNTEAFF. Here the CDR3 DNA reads TGTGCCAGCACCCAGAGGTCAAGGAACACTGAAGCTTTCTTT.

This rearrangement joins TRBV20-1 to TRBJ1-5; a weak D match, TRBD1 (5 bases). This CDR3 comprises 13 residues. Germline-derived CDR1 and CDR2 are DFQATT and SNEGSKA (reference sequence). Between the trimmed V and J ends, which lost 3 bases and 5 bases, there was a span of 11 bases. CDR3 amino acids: CSASGRDDQPQHF. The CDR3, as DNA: TGCAGTGCTAGCGGGAGGGACGATCAGCCCCAGCATTTT.

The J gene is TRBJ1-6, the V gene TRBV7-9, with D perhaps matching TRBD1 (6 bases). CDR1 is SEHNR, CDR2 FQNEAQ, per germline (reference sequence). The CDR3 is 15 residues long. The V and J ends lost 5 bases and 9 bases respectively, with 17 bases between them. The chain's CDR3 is CASSPRTAEGSPLHF. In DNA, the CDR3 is TGTGCCAGCAGCCCCCGGACAGCCGAGGGTTCACCCCTCCACTTT.

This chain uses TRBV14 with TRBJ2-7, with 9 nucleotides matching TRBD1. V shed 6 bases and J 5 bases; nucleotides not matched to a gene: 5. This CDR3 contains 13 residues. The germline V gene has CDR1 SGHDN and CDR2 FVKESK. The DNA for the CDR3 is TGTGCCAGCAGTTTGGACAGGGGAAACGAGCAGTACTTC. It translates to CASSLDRGNEQYF.

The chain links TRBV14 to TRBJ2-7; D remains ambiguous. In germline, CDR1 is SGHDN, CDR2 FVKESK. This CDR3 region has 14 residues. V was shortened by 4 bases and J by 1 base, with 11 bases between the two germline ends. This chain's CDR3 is CASSPVQLSYEQYF. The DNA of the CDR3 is TGTGCCAGCAGCCCGGTGCAGCTGTCCTACGAGCAGTACTTC.

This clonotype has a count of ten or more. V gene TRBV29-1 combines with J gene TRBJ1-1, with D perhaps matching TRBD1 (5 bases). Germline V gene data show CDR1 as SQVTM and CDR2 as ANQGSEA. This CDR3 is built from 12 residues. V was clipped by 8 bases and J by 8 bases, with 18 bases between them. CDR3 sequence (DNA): TGCAGCTCCGTAGGGGCCGCTGGGGAAGCTTTCTTT. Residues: CSSVGAAGEAFF.

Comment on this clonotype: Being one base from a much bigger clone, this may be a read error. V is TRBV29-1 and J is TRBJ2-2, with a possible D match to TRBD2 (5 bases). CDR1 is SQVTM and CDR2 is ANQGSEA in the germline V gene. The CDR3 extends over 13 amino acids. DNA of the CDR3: TGCAGCGTTTTCGGCGCGAACACCGGGGAGCTGCTTTTT. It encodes CSVFGANTGELLF.

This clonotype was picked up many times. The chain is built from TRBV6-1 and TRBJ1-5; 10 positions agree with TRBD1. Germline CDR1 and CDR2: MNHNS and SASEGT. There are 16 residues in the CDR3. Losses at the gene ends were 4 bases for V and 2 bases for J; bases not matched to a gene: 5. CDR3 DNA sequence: TGTGCCAGCAGTGGAGACAGGGGGCCTGGCAATCAGCCCCAGCATTTT. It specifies CASSGDRGPGNQPQHF.

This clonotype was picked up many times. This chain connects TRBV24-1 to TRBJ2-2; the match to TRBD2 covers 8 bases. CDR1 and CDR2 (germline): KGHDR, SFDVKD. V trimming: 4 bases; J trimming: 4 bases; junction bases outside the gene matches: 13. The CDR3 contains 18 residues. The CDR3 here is CATSEPRTSGNPTGELFF. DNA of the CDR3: TGTGCCACCAGTGAGCCGAGAACTAGCGGTAACCCCACCGGGGAGCTGTTTTTT.

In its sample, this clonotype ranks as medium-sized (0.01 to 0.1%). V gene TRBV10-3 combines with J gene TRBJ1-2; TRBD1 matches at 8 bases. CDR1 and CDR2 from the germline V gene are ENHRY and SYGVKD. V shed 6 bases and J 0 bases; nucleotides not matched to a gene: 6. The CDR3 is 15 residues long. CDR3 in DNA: TGTGCCATCAGCGGGACAGGAGCCTCTAACTATGGCTACACCTTC. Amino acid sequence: CAISGTGASNYGYTF.

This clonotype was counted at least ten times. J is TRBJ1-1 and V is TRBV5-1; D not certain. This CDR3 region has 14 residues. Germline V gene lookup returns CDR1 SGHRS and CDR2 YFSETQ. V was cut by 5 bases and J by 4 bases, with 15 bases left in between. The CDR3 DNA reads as TGCGCCAGCAGATTCCGGGGAGAGAGCACTGAAGCTTTCTTT. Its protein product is CASRFRGESTEAFF.

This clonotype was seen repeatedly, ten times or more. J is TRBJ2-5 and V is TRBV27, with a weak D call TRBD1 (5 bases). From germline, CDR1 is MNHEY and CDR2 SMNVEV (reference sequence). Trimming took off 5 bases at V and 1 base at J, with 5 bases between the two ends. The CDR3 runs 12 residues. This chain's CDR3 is CASSDSQETQYF. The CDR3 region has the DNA TGTGCCAGCAGTGACAGCCAAGAGACCCAGTACTTC.

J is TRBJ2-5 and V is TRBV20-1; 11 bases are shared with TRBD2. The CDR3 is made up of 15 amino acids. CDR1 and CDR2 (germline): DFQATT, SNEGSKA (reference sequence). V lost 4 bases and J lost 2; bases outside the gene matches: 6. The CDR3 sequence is CSATGTSGSQETQYF. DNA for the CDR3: TGCAGTGCTACCGGGACTAGCGGATCACAAGAGACCCAGTACTTC.

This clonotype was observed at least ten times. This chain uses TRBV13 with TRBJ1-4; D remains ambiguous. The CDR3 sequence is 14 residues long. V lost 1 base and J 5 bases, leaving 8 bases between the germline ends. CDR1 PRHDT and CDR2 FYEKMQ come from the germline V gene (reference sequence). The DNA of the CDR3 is TGTGCCAGCAGCTTAGTCCAGAAGAATGAAAAACTGTTTTTT. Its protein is CASSLVQKNEKLFF.

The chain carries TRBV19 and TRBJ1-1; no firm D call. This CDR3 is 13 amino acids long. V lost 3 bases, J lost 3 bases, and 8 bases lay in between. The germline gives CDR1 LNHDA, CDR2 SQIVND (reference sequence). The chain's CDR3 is CASSMTRDTEAFF. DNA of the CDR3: TGTGCCAGTAGTATGACCCGGGACACTGAAGCTTTCTTT.

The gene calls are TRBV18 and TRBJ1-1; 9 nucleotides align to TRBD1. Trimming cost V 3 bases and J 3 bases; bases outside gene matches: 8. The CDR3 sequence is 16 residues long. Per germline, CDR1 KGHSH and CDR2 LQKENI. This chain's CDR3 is CASSPGQGVLDTEAFF. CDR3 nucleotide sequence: TGTGCCAGCTCACCGGGACAGGGTGTTTTAGACACTGAAGCTTTCTTT. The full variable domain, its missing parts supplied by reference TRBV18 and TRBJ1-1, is NAGVMQNPRHLVRRRGQEARLRCSPMKGHSHVYWYRQLPEEGLKFMVYLQKENIIDESGMPKERFSAEFPKEGPSILRIQQVVRGDSAAYFCASSPGQGVLDTEAFFGQGTRLTVV.

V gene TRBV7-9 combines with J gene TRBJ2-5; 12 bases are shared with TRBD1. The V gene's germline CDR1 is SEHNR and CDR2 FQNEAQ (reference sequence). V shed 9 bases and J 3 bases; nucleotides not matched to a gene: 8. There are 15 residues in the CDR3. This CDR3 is CASSPGTGGKETQYF. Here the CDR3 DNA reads TGTGCCAGTAGTCCAGGGACAGGGGGCAAAGAGACCCAGTACTTC.

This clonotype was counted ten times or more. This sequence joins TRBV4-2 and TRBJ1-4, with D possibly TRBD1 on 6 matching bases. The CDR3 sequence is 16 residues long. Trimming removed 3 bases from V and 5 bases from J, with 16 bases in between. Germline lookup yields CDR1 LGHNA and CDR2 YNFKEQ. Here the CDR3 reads CASSQQVTGTNEKLFF. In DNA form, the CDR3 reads TGTGCCAGCAGCCAGCAAGTTACAGGGACAAATGAAAAACTGTTTTTT.

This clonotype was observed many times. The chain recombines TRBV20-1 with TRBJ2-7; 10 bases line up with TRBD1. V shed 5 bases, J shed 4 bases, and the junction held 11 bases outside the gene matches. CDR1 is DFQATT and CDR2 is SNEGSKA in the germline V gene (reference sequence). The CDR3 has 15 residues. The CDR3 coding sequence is TGCAGTGCTCGCTTCCGGGACAGGGGACCGTACGAGCAGTACTTC. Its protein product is CSARFRDRGPYEQYF.

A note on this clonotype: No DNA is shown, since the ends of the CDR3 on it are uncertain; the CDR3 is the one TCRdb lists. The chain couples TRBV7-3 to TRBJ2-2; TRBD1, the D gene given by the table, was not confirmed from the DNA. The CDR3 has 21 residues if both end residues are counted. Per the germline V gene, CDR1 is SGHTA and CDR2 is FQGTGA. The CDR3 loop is CAGRPGVGANVLTFGAGELFF.

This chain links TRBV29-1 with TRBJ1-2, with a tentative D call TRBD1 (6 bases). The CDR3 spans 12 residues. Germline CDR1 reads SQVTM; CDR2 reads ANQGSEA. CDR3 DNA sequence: TGCGGCCTGCGTGAGGGGGACTATGGCTACACCTTC. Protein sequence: CGLREGDYGYTF.

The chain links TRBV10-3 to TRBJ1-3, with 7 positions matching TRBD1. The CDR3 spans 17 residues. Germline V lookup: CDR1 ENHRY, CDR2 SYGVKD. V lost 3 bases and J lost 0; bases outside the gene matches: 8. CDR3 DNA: TGTGCCATCAGTGACCCGGACAGGAAATACTCTGGAAACACCATATATTTT. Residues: CAISDPDRKYSGNTIYF.

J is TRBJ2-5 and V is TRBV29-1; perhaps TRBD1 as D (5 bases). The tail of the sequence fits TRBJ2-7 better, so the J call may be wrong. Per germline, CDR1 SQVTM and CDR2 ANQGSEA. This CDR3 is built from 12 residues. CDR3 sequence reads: CSVAGAMGEQYF. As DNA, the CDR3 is TGCAGCGTTGCTGGGGCTATGGGCGAGCAGTACTTC.

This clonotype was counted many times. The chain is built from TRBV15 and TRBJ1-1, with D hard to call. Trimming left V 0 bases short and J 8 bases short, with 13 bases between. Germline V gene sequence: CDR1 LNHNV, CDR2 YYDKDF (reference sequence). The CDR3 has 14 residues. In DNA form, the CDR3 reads TGTGCCACCAGCAGAGATTCCCTTGTTGGGGAAGCTTTCTTT. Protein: CATSRDSLVGEAFF.